Below, 20 T cell receptor beta chains from the same sample are listed, as sequenced in a study of blood T cell repertoires in COVID-19. Data came from immunoSEQ multiplex PCR; TCRdb stores just in-frame clones and leaves some out. The table records 55,000 to 65,000 clones, approximately 80% of them present only once. The sequencing sample was made of peripheral blood. These receptors were taken from an elderly woman with acute or convalescent COVID-19.

This clone has only a few counts. The rearrangement uses TRBV27 and TRBJ1-2; 7 nucleotides match TRBD1. V lost 0 bases and J lost 8; bases outside the gene matches: 9. The CDR3 runs to 15 residues. CDR1 MNHEY and CDR2 SMNVEV come from the germline V gene (reference sequence). As DNA, the CDR3 is TGTGCCAGCAGTTTATCGTCAGGGGGATTAGGGGGCTACACCTTC. This gives the protein CASSLSSGGLGGYTF.

The chain couples TRBV27 to TRBJ2-1, with 7 bases lining up with TRBD1. The CDR3 totals 15 residues. Germline CDR1 MNHEY, CDR2 SMNVEV (reference sequence). V lost 4 bases, J lost 3 bases, and 6 bases stayed unmatched. The CDR3 sequence is CASSSRNRGYNEQFF. The CDR3 bases are TGTGCCAGCAGTTCCCGTAACAGGGGCTACAATGAGCAGTTCTTC.

This chain uses TRBV5-5 with TRBJ2-2; TRBD1 is a possible D gene (5 bases). V gave up 1 base and J gave up 6 bases, with 10 bases separating them. Germline V lookup: CDR1 SGHKS, CDR2 YYEKEE (reference sequence). This CDR3 contains 14 residues. The CDR3 is CASSLPGRAGELFF. DNA for the CDR3: TGTGCCAGCAGCTTGCCAGGGCGAGCCGGGGAGCTGTTTTTT.

The rearrangement joins TRBV2 to TRBJ2-7; 9 bases fit TRBD1. Trimming cost V 6 bases and J 5 bases; bases outside gene matches: 11. Germline CDR1 SNHLY, CDR2 FYNNEI. This CDR3 is 15 amino acids long. The CDR3 region is CASSPYRDRVDEQYF. The DNA for the CDR3 is TGTGCCAGCAGCCCATACAGGGACAGGGTGGACGAGCAGTACTTC.

The gene calls are TRBV7-9 and TRBJ2-2; unclear D gene. Germline V gene lookup returns CDR1 SEHNR and CDR2 FQNEAQ (reference sequence). V was pared by 3 bases and J by 7 bases, with 12 bases between. This CDR3 has 14 amino acids. The CDR3 reads CASSLAGYSGELFF. The CDR3 region has the DNA TGTGCCAGCAGCTTGGCCGGCTACAGCGGGGAGCTGTTTTTT.

The chain carries TRBV15 and TRBJ2-2; weak D call: TRBD2 (6 bases). The length of the CDR3 is 16 residues. Germline CDR1 and CDR2: LNHNV and YYDKDF (reference sequence). Trimming left V 4 bases short and J 0 bases short, with 12 bases between. CDR3 sequence: CATSTPRGSNTGELFF. The CDR3 DNA is TGTGCCACCAGCACCCCGCGGGGCTCGAACACCGGGGAGCTGTTTTTT.

This sequence joins TRBV20-1 and TRBJ2-1; possibly TRBD2 for D (5 bases). The germline V and J ends were trimmed by 5 bases and 4 bases, with 6 bases remaining between them. The CDR3 spans 11 residues. The germline CDR1 and CDR2 sequences are DFQATT and SNEGSKA (reference sequence). Here the CDR3 DNA reads TGCAGTGCTCCGGGGTACAATGAGCAGTTCTTC. It encodes CSAPGYNEQFF.

This chain joins TRBV7-3 and TRBJ2-1; perhaps TRBD2 as D (6 bases). The V gene's germline CDR1 is SGHTA and CDR2 FQGTGA. Trimming shortened V by 1 base and J by 8 bases, and 12 bases separated the two germline ends. The CDR3 runs 14 residues. The CDR3 sequence: CASSLNSGEDEQFF. CDR3 DNA: TGTGCCAGCAGCTTAAATAGTGGGGAGGATGAGCAGTTCTTC.

The genes are TRBV5-1 and TRBJ1-1; 8 bases are a match to TRBD1. With V trimmed by 0 bases and J by 2 bases, 3 bases remained unmatched. Germline assignment: CDR1 SGHRS and CDR2 YFSETQ. This CDR3 region has 15 residues. In DNA form, the CDR3 reads TGCGCCAGCAGCTTGGATGGACAGGGAAACACTGAAGCTTTCTTT. Amino acids: CASSLDGQGNTEAFF.

The chain combines TRBV6-1 with TRBJ1-6, with unresolved D. V lost 1 base, J lost 6 bases, and 7 bases lay in between. The CDR3 has 14 amino acids. The germline V gene encodes CDR1 MNHNS and CDR2 SASEGT. The CDR3 DNA reads TGTGCCAGCAGTGAAGTAGCAGTTAATTCACCCCTCCACTTT. It codes for CASSEVAVNSPLHF.

V is TRBV25-1 and J is TRBJ2-7, with a weak D call TRBD2 (6 bases). Germline V lookup: CDR1 MGHDK, CDR2 SYGVNS. The CDR3 covers 10 residues. Between the trimmed V and J ends, which lost 7 bases and 7 bases, there was a span of 8 bases. The CDR3 loop reads CASMGGEQYF. CDR3 in DNA: TGTGCCAGCATGGGGGGAGAGCAGTACTTC.

The chain carries TRBV27 and TRBJ2-5, with a tentative D call TRBD1 (6 bases). Trimming removed 2 bases at V and 3 bases at J, with 10 bases between. CDR3 length: 14 residues. From germline, CDR1 is MNHEY and CDR2 SMNVEV (reference sequence). CDR3 in DNA: TGTGCCAGCAGTTTACGGACAGCTAAAGAGACCCAGTACTTC. It encodes CASSLRTAKETQYF.

The genes are TRBV5-1 and TRBJ2-1; 7 bases match TRBD2. V was clipped by 4 bases and J by 10 bases; unmatched bases: 8. Germline-derived CDR1 and CDR2 are SGHRS and YFSETQ. This CDR3 region has 13 residues. CDR3 amino acids: CASSQGGPGEQFF. The CDR3 DNA is TGCGCCAGCAGCCAGGGAGGGCCAGGGGAGCAGTTCTTC.

This sequence joins TRBV5-1 and TRBJ2-1; D is possibly TRBD1 (5 bases). The CDR3 covers 13 residues. Germline values: CDR1 SGHRS, CDR2 YFSETQ. V was pared by 0 bases and J by 8 bases, with 9 bases between. For the CDR3, the DNA is TGCGCCAGCAGCTTGGAAGGGGTCGATGAGCAGTTCTTC. Its protein is CASSLEGVDEQFF.

In nucleotides, the CDR3 is TGTGCCAGCAGCTGGGGACAGCTGAAAGCCAAAAACATTCAGTACTTC. Translated, it gives CASSWGQLKAKNIQYF. The chain recombines TRBV7-2 with TRBJ2-4; 7 bases are shared with TRBD1. CDR1 SGHTA and CDR2 FQGNSA come from the germline V gene. The CDR3 runs 16 residues. After removal of 4 bases from V and 0 bases from J, the junction contained 6 bases not matched to a gene.

This clone has only one observation. CDR3 nucleotide sequence: TGTGCCAGCAGTTACCGAACAGGGGAAGAGAAGTACTTC. Its protein product is CASSYRTGEEKYF. The chain has TRBV6-6 and TRBJ2-7; 7 bases agree with TRBD1. Losses at the gene ends were 2 bases for V and 11 bases for J; bases not matched to a gene: 9. The CDR3 length is 13 residues. Germline CDR1 and CDR2: MNHNY and SVGAGI (reference sequence).

The gene calls are TRBV7-8 and TRBJ2-6; possibly TRBD2 for D (5 bases). This CDR3 contains 16 residues. The V and J ends lost 3 bases and 4 bases respectively, with 13 bases between them. Germline-derived CDR1 and CDR2 are SGHVS and FQNEAQ. CDR3 amino acids: CASSFSLRAGANVLTF. CDR3 bases: TGTGCCAGCAGCTTTTCCCTGCGGGCCGGGGCCAACGTCCTGACTTTC.

The V gene is TRBV27, the J gene TRBJ2-4; tentative D call: TRBD1 (5 bases). The germline V gene has CDR1 MNHEY and CDR2 SMNVEV (reference sequence). This CDR3 has 16 amino acids. Between the trimmed V and J ends, which lost 6 bases and 7 bases, there was a span of 22 bases. The CDR3 region is CASSTQGPGLRNIQYF. DNA of the CDR3: TGTGCCAGCAGCACTCAGGGTCCCGGGTTAAGGAACATTCAGTACTTC.

This clone came up once. This rearrangement joins TRBV27 to TRBJ2-3, with D uncertain. V was shortened by 1 base and J by 4 bases, with 15 bases between the two germline ends. Germline CDR1 reads MNHEY; CDR2 reads SMNVEV (reference sequence). The CDR3 contains 16 residues. The CDR3 region has the DNA TGTGCCAGCAGTTTATTTCGCGGTTCCATCCCAGATACGCAGTATTTT. Encoded protein: CASSLFRGSIPDTQYF.

This clone was counted a few times. This chain uses TRBV6-5 with TRBJ1-5; D uncertain. The length of the CDR3 is 13 residues. Germline loops: CDR1 MNHEY, CDR2 SVGAGI. Trimming took 7 bases from V and 6 from J, leaving 13 bases between them. CDR3 DNA: TGTGCCAGCACCGAAAGGAGAGGTCAGCCCCAGCATTTT. This translates into CASTERRGQPQHF.